The clone carrying this T cell receptor (beta chain) has a handful of counts. Its antigen is as yet unknown. The source of the sample is a study of beta chain features in type 1 diabetes. Study results and caveats: More deletions and fewer insertions at VDJ junctions were found in patients with type 1 diabetes. In every one of the four CD4+ subsets, TCRB CDR3s were moderately but significantly shorter in Type 1 diabetes patients.

The authors reverse transcribed all of the isolated RNA, so sequencing captured expressed TCRB transcripts. Average reads for naive, central memory and regulatory T cell samples were several million. Libraries were prepared by immunoSEQ multiplex PCR; TCRdb keeps only in-frame clonotypes and omits some of them. Of fewer than 400,000 clones listed, 9.3% are singletons. Trimming pared 1 base from V and 2 bases from J, leaving 6 bases between. Germline-derived CDR1 and CDR2 are SQVTM and ANQGSEA. The CDR3 has 13 amino acids. Sequenced: central memory CD4+ T cells from blood. The V and J genes are TRBV29-1 and TRBJ1-3; D call uncertain. The TCR originated in a man younger than 40 with type 1 diabetes. CDR3 sequence (DNA): TGCAGCGTTGAAGTCAAGGCTGGAAACACCATATATTTT. Translation gives CSVEVKAGNTIYF.